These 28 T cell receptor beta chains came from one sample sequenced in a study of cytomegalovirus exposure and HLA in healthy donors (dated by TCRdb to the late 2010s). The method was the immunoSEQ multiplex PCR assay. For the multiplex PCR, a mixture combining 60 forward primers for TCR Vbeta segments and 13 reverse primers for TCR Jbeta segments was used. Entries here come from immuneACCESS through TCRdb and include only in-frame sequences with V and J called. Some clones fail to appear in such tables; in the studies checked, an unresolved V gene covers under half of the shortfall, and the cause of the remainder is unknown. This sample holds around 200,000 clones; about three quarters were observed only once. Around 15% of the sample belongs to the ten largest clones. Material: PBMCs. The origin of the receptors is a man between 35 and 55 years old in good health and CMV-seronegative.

The CDR3 spells CASNGQTPSYNSPLHF. In DNA, the CDR3 is TGTGCCAGCAATGGGCAGACCCCCTCCTATAATTCACCCCTCCACTTT. The rearrangement joins TRBV2 to TRBJ1-6; D is unclear. Trimming took 7 bases from V and 0 from J, leaving 13 bases between them. CDR1 is SNHLY, CDR2 FYNNEI, per germline. CDR3 length: 16 residues.

CDR3 amino acids: CASSYSGTGTSPLHF. The CDR3 DNA is TGTGCCAGCAGTTACTCGGGGACAGGGACTTCACCCCTCCACTTT. The V and J genes are TRBV6-5 and TRBJ1-6; 9 positions match TRBD1. In germline, CDR1 is MNHEY, CDR2 SVGAGI. With V trimmed by 0 bases and J by 9 bases, 3 bases remained unmatched. The CDR3 totals 15 residues.

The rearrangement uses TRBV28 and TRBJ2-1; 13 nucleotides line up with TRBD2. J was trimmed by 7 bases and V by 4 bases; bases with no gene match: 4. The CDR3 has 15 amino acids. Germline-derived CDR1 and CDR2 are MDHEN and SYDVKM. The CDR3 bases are TGTGCCAGCAGTTACGGGACTAGCGGGGAGAATGAGCAGTTCTTC. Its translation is CASSYGTSGENEQFF.

This chain's CDR3 is CASSARTGFYEQYF. The CDR3 DNA sequence: TGTGCCAGCAGTGCACGGACGGGATTCTACGAGCAGTACTTC. The chain combines TRBV2 with TRBJ2-7; D is possibly TRBD2 (5 bases). Trimming pared 4 bases from V and 3 bases from J, leaving 13 bases between. The CDR3 consists of 14 residues. Germline V gene lookup returns CDR1 SNHLY and CDR2 FYNNEI.

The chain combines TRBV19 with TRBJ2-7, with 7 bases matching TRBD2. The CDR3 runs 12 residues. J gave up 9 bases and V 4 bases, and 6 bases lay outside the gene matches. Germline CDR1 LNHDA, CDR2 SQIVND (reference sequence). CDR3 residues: CASSRTGGLQYF. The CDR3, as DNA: TGTGCCAGTAGTAGGACCGGGGGGTTGCAGTACTTC.

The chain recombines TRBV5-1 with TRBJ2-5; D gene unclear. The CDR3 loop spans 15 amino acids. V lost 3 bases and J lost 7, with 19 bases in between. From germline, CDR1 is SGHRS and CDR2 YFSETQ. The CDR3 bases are TGCGCCAGCAGCTCACCCAGGCTTCCGGCTGGGACCCAGTACTTC. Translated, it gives CASSSPRLPAGTQYF.

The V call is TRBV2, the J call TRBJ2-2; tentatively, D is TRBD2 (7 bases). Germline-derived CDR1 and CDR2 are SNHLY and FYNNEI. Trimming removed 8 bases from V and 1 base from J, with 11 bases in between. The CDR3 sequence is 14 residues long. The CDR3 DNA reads TGTGCCAGCTCGGGGGGCCAGAACACCGGGGAGCTGTTTTTT. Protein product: CASSGGQNTGELFF.

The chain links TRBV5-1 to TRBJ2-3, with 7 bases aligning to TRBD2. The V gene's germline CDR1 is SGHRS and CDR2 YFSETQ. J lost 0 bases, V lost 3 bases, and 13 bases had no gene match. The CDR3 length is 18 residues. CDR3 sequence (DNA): TGCGCCAGCAGCTCGAGGATGGGCGGGGGTCAAAGCACAGATACGCAGTATTTT. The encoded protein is CASSSRMGGGQSTDTQYF. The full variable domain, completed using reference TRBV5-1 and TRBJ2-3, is KAGVTQTPRYLIKTRGQQVTLSCSPISGHRSVSWYQQTPGQGLQFLFEYFSETQRNKGNFPGRFSGRQFSNSRSEMNVSTLELGDSALYLCASSSRMGGGQSTDTQYFGPGTRLTVL.

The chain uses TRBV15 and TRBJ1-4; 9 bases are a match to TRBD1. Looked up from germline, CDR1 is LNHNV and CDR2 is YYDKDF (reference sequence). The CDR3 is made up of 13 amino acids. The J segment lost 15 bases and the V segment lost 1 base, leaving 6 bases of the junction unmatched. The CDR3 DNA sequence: TGTGCCACCAGCAGAGGTGCTGGACAGGGGTTGTTTTTT. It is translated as CATSRGAGQGLFF.

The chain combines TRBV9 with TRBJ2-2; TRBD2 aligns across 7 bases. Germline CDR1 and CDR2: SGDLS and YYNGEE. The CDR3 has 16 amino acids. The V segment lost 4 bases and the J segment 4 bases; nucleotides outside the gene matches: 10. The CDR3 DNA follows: TGTGCCAGCAGCCCCCGGCTAGCGGCCGCCACCGGGGAGCTGTTTTTT. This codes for CASSPRLAAATGELFF.

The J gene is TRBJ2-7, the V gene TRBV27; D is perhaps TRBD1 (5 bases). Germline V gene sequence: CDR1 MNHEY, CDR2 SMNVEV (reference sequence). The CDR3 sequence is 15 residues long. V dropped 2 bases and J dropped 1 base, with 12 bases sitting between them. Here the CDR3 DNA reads TGTGCCAGCAGTTTAGGTGGACACGCGTCCTACGAGCAGTACTTC. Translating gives CASSLGGHASYEQYF.

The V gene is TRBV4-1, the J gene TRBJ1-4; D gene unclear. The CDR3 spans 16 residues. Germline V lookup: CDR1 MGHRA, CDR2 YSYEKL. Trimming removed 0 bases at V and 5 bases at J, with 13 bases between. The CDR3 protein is CASSQDRVMVNEKLFF. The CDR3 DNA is TGCGCCAGCAGCCAAGACCGGGTGATGGTGAATGAAAAACTGTTTTTT.

CDR3 nucleotides: TGTGCCAGCAGCTTCGGTCGCGGCAGGGCGCGGGAGCAGTACTTC. It yields the protein CASSFGRGRAREQYF. This rearrangement joins TRBV5-6 to TRBJ2-7; D possibly corresponds to TRBD1 (5 bases). This CDR3 is built from 15 residues. Trimming took 2 bases from V and 7 from J, leaving 19 bases between them. Germline CDR1 reads SGHDT; CDR2 reads YYEEEE.

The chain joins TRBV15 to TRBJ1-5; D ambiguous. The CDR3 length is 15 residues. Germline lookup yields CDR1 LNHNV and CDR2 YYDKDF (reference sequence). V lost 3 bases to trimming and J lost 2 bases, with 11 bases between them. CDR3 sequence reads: CATSSGPGGNQPQHF. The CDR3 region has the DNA TGTGCCACCAGCAGCGGACCCGGGGGCAATCAGCCCCAGCATTTT.

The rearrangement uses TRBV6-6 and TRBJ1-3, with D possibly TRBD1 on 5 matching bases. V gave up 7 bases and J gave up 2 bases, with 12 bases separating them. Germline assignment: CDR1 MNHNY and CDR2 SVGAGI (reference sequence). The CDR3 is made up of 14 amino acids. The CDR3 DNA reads TGTGCCAGCACCGACAGCGAAACTGGAAACACCATATATTTT. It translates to CASTDSETGNTIYF.

The CDR3, as DNA: TGCGCCAGCAGTGAGGGCCTAGCGGACCACACAGATACGCAGTATTTT. Encoded protein: CASSEGLADHTDTQYF. The J gene is TRBJ2-3, the V gene TRBV10-1, with 7 bases lining up with TRBD2. Germline V lookup: CDR1 WNHNN, CDR2 SYGVQD (reference sequence). The J segment lost 2 bases and the V segment lost 2 bases, leaving 7 bases of the junction unmatched. This CDR3 is 16 amino acids long.

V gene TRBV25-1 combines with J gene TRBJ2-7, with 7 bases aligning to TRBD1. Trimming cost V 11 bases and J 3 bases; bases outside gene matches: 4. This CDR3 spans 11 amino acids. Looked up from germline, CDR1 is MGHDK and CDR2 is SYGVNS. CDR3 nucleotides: TGTGCCTCCCGACAGGGCTACGAGCAGTACTTC. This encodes CASRQGYEQYF.

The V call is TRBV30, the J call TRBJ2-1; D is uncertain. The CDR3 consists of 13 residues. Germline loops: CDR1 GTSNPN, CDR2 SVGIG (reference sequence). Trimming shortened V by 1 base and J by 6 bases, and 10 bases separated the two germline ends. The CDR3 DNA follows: TGTGCCTGGAGTGCCTCGTCCGGCAATGAGCAGTTCTTC. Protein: CAWSASSGNEQFF.

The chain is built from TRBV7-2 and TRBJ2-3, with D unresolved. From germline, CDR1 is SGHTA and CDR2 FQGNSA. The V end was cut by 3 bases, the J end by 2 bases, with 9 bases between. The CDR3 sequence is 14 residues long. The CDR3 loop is CASSFGRLTDTQYF. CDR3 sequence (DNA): TGTGCCAGCAGCTTCGGAAGACTCACAGATACGCAGTATTTT.

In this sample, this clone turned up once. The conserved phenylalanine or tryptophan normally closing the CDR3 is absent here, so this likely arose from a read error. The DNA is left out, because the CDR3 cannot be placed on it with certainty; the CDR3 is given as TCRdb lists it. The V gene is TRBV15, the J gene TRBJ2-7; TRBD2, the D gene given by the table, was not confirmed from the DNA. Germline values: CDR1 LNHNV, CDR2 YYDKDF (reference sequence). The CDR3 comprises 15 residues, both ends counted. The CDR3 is CATSRQGHPTSGGCD.

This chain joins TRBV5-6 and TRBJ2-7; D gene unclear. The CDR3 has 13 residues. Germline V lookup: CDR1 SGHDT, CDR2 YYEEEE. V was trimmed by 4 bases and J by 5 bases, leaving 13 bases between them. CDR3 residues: CASSQEFPDEQYF. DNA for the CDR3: TGTGCCAGCAGCCAAGAATTTCCGGACGAGCAGTACTTC.

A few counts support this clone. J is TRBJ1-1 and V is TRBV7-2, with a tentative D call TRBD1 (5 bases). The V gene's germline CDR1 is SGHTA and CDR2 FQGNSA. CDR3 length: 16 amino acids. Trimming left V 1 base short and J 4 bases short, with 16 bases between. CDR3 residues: CASSLDPRRRGTEAFF. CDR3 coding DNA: TGTGCCAGCAGCTTAGATCCTAGACGAAGGGGCACTGAAGCTTTCTTT.

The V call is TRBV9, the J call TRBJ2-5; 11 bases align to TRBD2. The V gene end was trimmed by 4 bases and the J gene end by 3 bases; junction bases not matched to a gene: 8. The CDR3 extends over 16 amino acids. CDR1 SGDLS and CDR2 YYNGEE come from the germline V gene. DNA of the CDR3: TGTGCCAGCAGCCCATTTTTAGCGGGGGGGAAAGAGACCCAGTACTTC. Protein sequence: CASSPFLAGGKETQYF.

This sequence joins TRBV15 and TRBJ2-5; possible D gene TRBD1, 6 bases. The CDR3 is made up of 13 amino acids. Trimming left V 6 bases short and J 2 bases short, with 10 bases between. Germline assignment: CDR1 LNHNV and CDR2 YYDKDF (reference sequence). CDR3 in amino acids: CATRDSSQETQYF. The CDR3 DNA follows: TGTGCCACCAGGGACAGCTCGCAAGAGACCCAGTACTTC.

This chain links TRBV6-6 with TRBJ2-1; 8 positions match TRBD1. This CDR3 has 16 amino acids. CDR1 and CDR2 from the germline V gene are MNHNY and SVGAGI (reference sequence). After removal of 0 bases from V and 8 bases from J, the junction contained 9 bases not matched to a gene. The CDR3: CASSYSLDRVDHEQFF. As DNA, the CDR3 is TGTGCCAGCAGTTACTCGTTGGACAGGGTAGATCATGAGCAGTTCTTC.

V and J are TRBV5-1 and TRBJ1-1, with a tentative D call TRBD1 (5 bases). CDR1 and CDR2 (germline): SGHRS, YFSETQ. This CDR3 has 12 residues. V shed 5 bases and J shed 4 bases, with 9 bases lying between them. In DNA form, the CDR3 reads TGCGCCAGCAGGGGGGGGAGCACTGAAGCTTTCTTT. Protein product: CASRGGSTEAFF.

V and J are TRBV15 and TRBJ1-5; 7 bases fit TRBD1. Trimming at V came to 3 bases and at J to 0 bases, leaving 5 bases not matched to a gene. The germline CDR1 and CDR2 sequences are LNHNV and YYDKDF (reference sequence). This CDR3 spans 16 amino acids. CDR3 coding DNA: TGTGCCACCAGCAGGGGAGACAGGGATAGCAATCAGCCCCAGCATTTT. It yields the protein CATSRGDRDSNQPQHF. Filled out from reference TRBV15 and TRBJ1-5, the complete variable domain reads DAMVIQNPRYQVTQFGKPVTLSCSQTLNHNVMYWYQQKSSQAPKLLFHYYDKDFNNEADTPDNFQSRRPNTSFCFLDIRSPGLGDTAMYLCATSRGDRDSNQPQHFGDGTRLSIL.

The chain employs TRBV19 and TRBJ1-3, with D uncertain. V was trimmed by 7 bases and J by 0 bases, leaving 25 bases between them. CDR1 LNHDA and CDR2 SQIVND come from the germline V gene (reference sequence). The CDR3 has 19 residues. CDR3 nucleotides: TGTGCCAGTACCACGTCGTGGTACCCCTTGGTCAGCTCTGGAAACACCATATATTTT. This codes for CASTTSWYPLVSSGNTIYF.